This T cell receptor (beta chain) was captured by sequencing in a study of TIL therapy for anti-PD-1-resistant metastatic lung cancer. The immunoSEQ assay was v3. Here immunoSEQ multiplex PCR was the method, and the copy in TCRdb shows in-frame clones only, minus some. The sample has under 60,000 clones, around 86% seen once; the top ten hold 4.5% to 6%. Notes on this clone: Its antigen is not known.

The study's findings and limits: After infusion, TIL clonotypes partly replaced peripheral T cells and declined over months.

The time point denotes: pre-treatment sample, taken before nivolumab and TIL therapy. Germline assignment: CDR1 SGHDT and CDR2 YYEEEE. Trimming removed 0 bases at V and 6 bases at J, with 9 bases between. CDR3 length: 13 amino acids. This receptor was obtained from a person aged 25 to 80 with non-small cell lung cancer. V is TRBV5-6 and J is TRBJ1-2; D gene uncertain. This material consisted of blood, taken at baseline. The CDR3 sequence: CASSLGGNHGYTF. Here the CDR3 DNA reads TGTGCCAGCAGCTTGGGAGGTAATCATGGCTACACCTTC.